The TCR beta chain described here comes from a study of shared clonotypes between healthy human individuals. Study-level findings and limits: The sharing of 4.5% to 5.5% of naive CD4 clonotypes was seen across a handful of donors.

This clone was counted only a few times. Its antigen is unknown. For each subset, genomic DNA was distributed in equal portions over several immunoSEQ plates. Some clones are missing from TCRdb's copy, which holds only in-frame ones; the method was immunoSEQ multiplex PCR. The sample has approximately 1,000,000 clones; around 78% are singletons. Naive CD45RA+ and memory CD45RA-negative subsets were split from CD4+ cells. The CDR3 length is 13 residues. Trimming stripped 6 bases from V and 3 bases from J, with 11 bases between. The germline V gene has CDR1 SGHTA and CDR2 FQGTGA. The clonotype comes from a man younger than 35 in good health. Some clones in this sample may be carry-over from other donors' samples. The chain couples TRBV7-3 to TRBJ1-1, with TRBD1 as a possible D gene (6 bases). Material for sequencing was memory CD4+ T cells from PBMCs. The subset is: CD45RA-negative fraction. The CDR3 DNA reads TGTGCCAGCAGTGCACAGGGAGACACTGAAGCTTTCTTT. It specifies CASSAQGDTEAFF. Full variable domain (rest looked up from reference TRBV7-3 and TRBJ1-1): GAGVSQTPSNKVTEKGKYVELRCDPISGHTALYWYRQSLGQGPEFLIYFQGTGAADDSGLPNDRFFAVRPEGSVSTLKIQRTERGDSAVYLCASSAQGDTEAFFGQGTRLTVV.